Below are 13 T cell receptor beta chains sequenced from a single sample in a study of T cell repertoires in cytomegalovirus infection. Each CDR3 protein is one row after TCRdb ran MiXCR on the reads. The sample consists of around 800,000 distinct CDR3 sequences, approximately 32% of them appearing once. The antigens these receptors bind are not known. The sample consisted of cultured CD8+ T cells from PBMCs, taken from culture after CMV antigen stimulation. All receptors come from a human donor in good health (CMV status not recorded). Some clones in this sample may be carry-over from other donors' samples.

This clonotype was recorded a few times. The chain carries TRBV28 and TRBJ2-7; D uncertain. The ends were cut back, 3 bases at V and 0 bases at J, with 3 bases in the middle. The length of the CDR3 is 12 residues. Germline V gene lookup returns CDR1 MDHEN and CDR2 SYDVKM. CDR3 sequence: CASSFTSYEQYV. In DNA, the CDR3 is TGTGCCAGCAGTTTTACCTCCTACGAGCAGTACGTC.

The table lists this clonotype with a few counts. The chain combines TRBV11-2 with TRBJ2-5; D remains unclear. CDR3 length: 15 residues. Trimming shortened V by 7 bases and J by 5 bases, and 20 bases separated the two germline ends. Per germline, CDR1 SGHAT and CDR2 FQNNGV. Here the CDR3 reads CASTIVGPLSETQYF. Here the CDR3 DNA reads TGTGCCAGCACCATCGTCGGGCCCCTATCGGAGACCCAGTACTTC.

This clonotype has a handful of counts. The V gene is TRBV7-2, the J gene TRBJ2-7; D is unclear. V was clipped by 1 base and J by 2 bases, with 6 bases between them. Germline-derived CDR1 and CDR2 are SGHTA and FQGNSA. The CDR3 contains 13 residues. The CDR3 bases are TGTGCCAGCAGCTTAGACAGAGCCTACGAGCAGTACGTC. Encoded protein: CASSLDRAYEQYV.

The chain carries TRBV20-1 and TRBJ2-3, with D perhaps matching TRBD1 or TRBD2 (5 bases each). V was cut by 1 base and J by 6 bases, with 20 bases left in between. The CDR3 contains 16 residues. Germline assignment: CDR1 DFQATT and CDR2 SNEGSKA (reference sequence). CDR3 nucleotide sequence: TGCAGTGCTAGAGTGAGGGGCTCTATTCCGGAGGATACGCAGTATTTT. It encodes CSARVRGSIPEDTQYF.

About this clonotype: At one boundary the junction diverges from the germline segment, which might be a read error. The gene calls are TRBV7-8 and TRBJ2-7; no clear D gene. There are 13 residues in the CDR3. CDR1 is SGHVS, CDR2 FQNEAQ, per germline. This chain's CDR3 is CASSLDGTYERYF. The CDR3 coding sequence is TGTGCCAGCAGCTTGGACGGCACCTACGAGCGGTACTTC.

This chain uses TRBV7-9 with TRBJ2-3; either TRBD1 or TRBD2 may fit D (5 bases each). Looked up from germline, CDR1 is SEHNR and CDR2 is FQNEAQ (reference sequence). Deletions cut 2 bases from V and 1 base from J, with 13 bases between. CDR3 length equals 16 residues. The CDR3 reads CASSLRTSGRTDTQYF. The DNA for the CDR3 is TGTGCCAGCAGCTTACGGACAAGCGGTCGCACAGATACGCAGTATTTT. The full variable domain, completed using reference TRBV7-9 and TRBJ2-3, is DTGVSQNPRHKITKRGQNVTFRCDPISEHNRLYWYRQTLGQGPEFLTYFQNEAQLEKSRLLSDRFSAERPKGSFSTLEIQRTEQGDSAMYLCASSLRTSGRTDTQYFGPGTRLTVL.

As DNA, the CDR3 is TGCAGCGTTGAAGATCGCGATGGCTACACCTTC. Amino acid sequence: CSVEDRDGYTF. The V gene is TRBV29-1, the J gene TRBJ1-2; D not certain. The V gene's germline CDR1 is SQVTM and CDR2 ANQGSEA. The CDR3 is 11 amino acids. Trimming pared 0 bases from V and 6 bases from J, leaving 5 bases between. Combining the CDR3 with reference TRBV29-1 and TRBJ1-2 gives the whole variable domain SAVISQKPSRDICQRGTSLTIQCQVDSQVTMMFWYRQQPGQSLTLIATANQGSEATYESGFVIDKFPISRPNLTFSTLTVSNMSPEDSSIYLCSVEDRDGYTFGSGTRLTVV.

The chain recombines TRBV28 with TRBJ1-5; tentative D call: TRBD1 (6 bases). The CDR3 contains 16 residues. V was cut by 3 bases and J by 6 bases, with 18 bases left in between. CDR1 is MDHEN, CDR2 SYDVKM, per germline. The CDR3 is CASSFYARGRAQPQHF. DNA for the CDR3: TGTGCCAGCAGTTTTTATGCCAGGGGTAGGGCTCAGCCCCAGCATTTT.

This chain uses TRBV7-4 with TRBJ2-2; 7 bases are a match to TRBD1. Germline trimming cut 1 base from V and 1 base from J; bases unmatched to any gene: 6. The length of the CDR3 is 17 residues. CDR1 is SGHVT and CDR2 is SQSDAQ in the germline V gene. CDR3 nucleotides: TGTGCCAGCAGCTTAGTTCCGGGACAGCTGAACACCGGGGAGCTGTTTTTT. This gives the protein CASSLVPGQLNTGELFF.

The chain links TRBV7-9 to TRBJ2-1; D perhaps matches TRBD1 (5 bases). Germline CDR1 is SEHNR and CDR2 is FQNEAQ (reference sequence). V was shortened by 2 bases and J by 2 bases, with 10 bases between the two germline ends. This CDR3 has 15 amino acids. As DNA, the CDR3 is TGTGCCAGCAGCTTACAGGGTCGGACCTACAATGAGCAGTTCTTC. This sequence encodes CASSLQGRTYNEQFF.

This clonotype has at least ten counts. The chain recombines TRBV7-9 with TRBJ2-3, with 15 bases aligning to TRBD2. Germline trimming cut 5 bases from V and 0 bases from J; bases unmatched to any gene: 18. This CDR3 contains 22 residues. Germline V gene data show CDR1 as SEHNR and CDR2 as FQNEAQ (reference sequence). The CDR3 nucleotides are TGTGCCAGCAGCCAATCATGGACTAGCGGGGGGGCAGACGGTCCTAGCACAGATACGCAGTATTTT. Translation gives CASSQSWTSGGADGPSTDTQYF.

This clonotype was recorded at least ten times. The V and J genes are TRBV7-2 and TRBJ2-1, with TRBD2 identical over 10 bases. The CDR3 is made up of 14 amino acids. Trimming took 2 bases from V and 7 from J; bases not matched to a gene: 2. Per the germline V gene, CDR1 is SGHTA and CDR2 is FQGNSA. Written as DNA, the CDR3 is TGTGCCAGCAGCTTAACTAGCGGGGTAAATGAGCAGTTCTTC. This encodes CASSLTSGVNEQFF.

The chain links TRBV9 to TRBJ2-2; D unresolved. V gave up 4 bases and J gave up 7 bases, with 14 bases separating them. This CDR3 has 14 residues. CDR1 SGDLS and CDR2 YYNGEE come from the germline V gene. The CDR3 DNA reads TGTGCCAGCAGCTCGATCTACAAGCACGGGGAGCTGTTTTTT. Protein: CASSSIYKHGELFF.